This passage covers 26 T cell receptor beta chains from one sample sequenced in a study of T-cell reconstitution after alpha-beta-depleted transplantation in children. TCRbeta library construction was performed incorporating unique molecular identifiers. TCRdb re-called the PCR reads through MiXCR, storing one row per CDR3 protein. The data show around 190,000 distinct CDR3 sequences, roughly 6.6% seen once. The specimen was PBMCs, collected before TCRalphabeta/CD19-depleted stem cell transplant. These receptors all stem from a boy aged 2-9 years with acute lymphoblastic leukemia, due to receive a stem cell transplant.

This clonotype was recorded many times. The rearrangement joins TRBV14 to TRBJ2-5, with D uncertain. This CDR3 has 17 amino acids. Trimming stripped 1 base from V and 0 bases from J, with 15 bases between. From germline, CDR1 is SGHDN and CDR2 FVKESK. DNA of the CDR3: TGTGCCAGCAGCCAAGTGTCTGTCGTGGGATACCAAGAGACCCAGTACTTC. Its protein is CASSQVSVVGYQETQYF.

The CDR3 protein is CASTSQGTIYF. Written as DNA, the CDR3 is TGTGCCAGCACCTCACAGGGGACCATATATTTT. V and J are TRBV12-3 or TRBV12-4 and TRBJ1-3, with 7 bases aligning to TRBD1. Trimming removed 7 bases from V and 10 bases from J; junction bases left unmatched: 4. This CDR3 has 11 amino acids.

This clonotype was observed many times. This rearrangement joins TRBV29-1 to TRBJ2-7; the match to TRBD2 covers 8 bases. The germline gives CDR1 SQVTM, CDR2 ANQGSEA. The CDR3 contains 14 residues. V gave up 4 bases and J gave up 3 bases; unmatched junction bases: 8. The CDR3 coding sequence is TGCAGCGTTGTTGTTCGGGGGGGAAACTACGAGCAGTACTTC. It is translated as CSVVVRGGNYEQYF.

This clonotype was seen only a few times. This chain connects TRBV10-3 to TRBJ1-2; 11 nucleotides agree with TRBD1. There are 16 residues in the CDR3. CDR1 and CDR2 from the germline V gene are ENHRY and SYGVKD. Unmatched junction bases numbered 9, after V lost 4 bases and J lost 5 bases. Here the CDR3 DNA reads TGTGCCATCAGTGGGACCGGACAGGGGGCTTCTTATGGCTACACCTTC. Translation: CAISGTGQGASYGYTF.

This clonotype was counted many times. J is TRBJ2-1 and V is TRBV15; no firm D call. The CDR3 length is 16 residues. Trimming left V 0 bases short and J 6 bases short, with 15 bases between. From germline, CDR1 is LNHNV and CDR2 YYDKDF (reference sequence). The CDR3, as DNA: TGTGCCACCAGCAGAGAAGCAGGAGATTCCGTCAATGAGCAGTTCTTC. Translated: CATSREAGDSVNEQFF.

This clonotype was observed at least ten times. V and J are TRBV6-1 and TRBJ2-3; 14 positions agree with TRBD2. J gave up 6 bases and V 9 bases, and 5 bases lay outside the gene matches. Germline assignment: CDR1 MNHNS and CDR2 SASEGT. The CDR3 is made up of 14 amino acids. The CDR3 sequence is CASGGTSGSDTQYF. The CDR3 DNA reads as TGTGCCAGTGGAGGGACTAGCGGGAGTGATACGCAGTATTTT.

This clonotype has just a few counts. The CDR3 loop is CASSLGPGESYEQYF. The CDR3 DNA reads as TGTGCCAGCAGCCTTGGGCCAGGGGAATCCTACGAGCAGTACTTC. The V call is TRBV7-2, the J call TRBJ2-7; D may be TRBD1 (6 bases). From germline, CDR1 is SGHTA and CDR2 FQGNSA. This CDR3 comprises 15 residues. V shed 5 bases and J shed 1 base, with 15 bases lying between them.

The gene calls are TRBV3-1 and TRBJ1-2; D may be TRBD1 (6 bases). V was pared by 2 bases and J by 4 bases, with 17 bases between. Germline CDR1 and CDR2: LGHDT and YNNKEL (reference sequence). The CDR3 sequence is 16 residues long. The CDR3 spells CASSQIPVVRGYGYTF. The CDR3 bases are TGTGCCAGCAGCCAAATCCCCGTTGTCAGGGGCTATGGCTACACCTTC.

This clonotype was observed at least ten times. The CDR3: CSVEGTSGTYEQYF. CDR3 DNA: TGCAGCGTTGAAGGGACTAGCGGTACCTACGAGCAGTACTTC. The chain recombines TRBV29-1 with TRBJ2-7; TRBD2 aligns across 10 bases. Germline loops: CDR1 SQVTM, CDR2 ANQGSEA. The CDR3 is 14 residues long. V lost 1 base and J lost 2; bases outside the gene matches: 2.

This chain uses TRBV24-1 with TRBJ2-4, with TRBD1 matching over 9 bases. Trimming cost V 4 bases and J 5 bases; bases outside gene matches: 8. This CDR3 has 16 amino acids. Germline loops: CDR1 KGHDR, CDR2 SFDVKD. CDR3 protein: CATSEAGTGNQNIQYF. The CDR3 DNA sequence: TGTGCCACCAGTGAGGCTGGGACAGGGAACCAAAACATTCAGTACTTC.

This clonotype has ten or more counts. V usage is TRBV28 and J usage is TRBJ2-7; 9 bases fit TRBD2. Unmatched junction bases numbered 13, after V lost 7 bases and J lost 0 bases. The CDR3 runs 17 residues. In germline, CDR1 is MDHEN, CDR2 SYDVKM. In DNA form, the CDR3 reads TGTGCCAGCACTCCGCGACTAGGTAGCGGGGGCTCCTACGAGCAGTACTTC. Translating gives CASTPRLGSGGSYEQYF. Full variable domain (missing parts from reference TRBV28 and TRBJ2-7): DVKVTQSSRYLVKRTGEKVFLECVQDMDHENMFWYRQDPGLGLRLIYFSYDVKMKEKGDIPEGYSVSREKKERFSLILESASTNQTSMYLCASTPRLGSGGSYEQYFGPGTRLTVT.

This clonotype was observed many times. The J gene is TRBJ2-7, the V gene TRBV6-2 or TRBV6-3, with TRBD1 matching over 8 bases. Germline values: CDR1 MNHEY, CDR2 SVGEGT. Unmatched junction bases numbered 7, after V lost 6 bases and J lost 6 bases. This CDR3 is 13 amino acids long. The CDR3 DNA reads as TGTGCCAGCAGCGAGGGACAGGTACGCGAGCAGTACTTC. The encoded protein is CASSEGQVREQYF.

This clonotype has only a few counts. The genes are TRBV19 and TRBJ2-1; 13 bases map to TRBD2. This CDR3 region has 15 residues. Per the germline V gene, CDR1 is LNHDA and CDR2 is SQIVND (reference sequence). The ends lost 5 bases at V and 7 bases at J; junction bases unmatched: 5. The CDR3 DNA sequence: TGTGCCAGTAGTGTCACTAGCGGGGGGGATAATGAGCAGTTCTTC. It encodes CASSVTSGGDNEQFF.

This clonotype was counted at least ten times. This rearrangement joins TRBV6-5 to TRBJ2-1; TRBD1 agrees at 8 bases. Germline CDR1 MNHEY, CDR2 SVGAGI. The length of the CDR3 is 15 residues. The J segment lost 5 bases and the V segment lost 6 bases, leaving 9 bases of the junction unmatched. The CDR3 loop reads CASSLVGTGDNEQFF. The CDR3 nucleotides read TGTGCCAGCAGCCTAGTAGGGACAGGAGACAATGAGCAGTTCTTC.

This clonotype was seen many times. The chain recombines TRBV5-5 with TRBJ2-2; D is perhaps TRBD1 or TRBD2 (5 bases each). Germline CDR1 is SGHKS and CDR2 is YYEKEE (reference sequence). The CDR3 covers 14 residues. Trimming left V 4 bases short and J 5 bases short, with 12 bases between. As DNA, the CDR3 is TGTGCCAGCAGCATTACAGGAGGTACCGGGGAGCTGTTTTTT. Translation gives CASSITGGTGELFF.

This clonotype was counted at least ten times. The rearrangement joins TRBV21-1 to TRBJ2-1; the table's D call of TRBD1 was not tested on the DNA. TRBV21-1 is a pseudogene locus. CDR3 length equals 16 residues. The CDR3 nucleotides read TGTGCCAGCAGGCCCGGCGAAGGGATAACCTACAATGAGCAGTTCTTC. This codes for CASRPGEGITYNEQFF.

This clonotype appeared many times. The chain recombines TRBV29-1 with TRBJ2-5; D not resolved. The CDR3 loop spans 13 amino acids. Germline CDR1 SQVTM, CDR2 ANQGSEA. Trimming left V 4 bases short and J 2 bases short, with 11 bases between. The CDR3 reads CSVGGLTQETQYF. CDR3 nucleotide sequence: TGCAGCGTTGGTGGCCTGACTCAAGAGACCCAGTACTTC.

This clonotype was counted only a few times. The chain recombines TRBV13 with TRBJ1-4; D call uncertain. There are 15 residues in the CDR3. The germline V gene encodes CDR1 PRHDT and CDR2 FYEKMQ (reference sequence). Between the trimmed V and J ends, which lost 2 bases and 7 bases, there was a span of 14 bases. Here the CDR3 reads CASSLRGRIGEKLFF. DNA of the CDR3: TGTGCCAGCAGCTTAAGAGGGAGGATTGGTGAAAAACTGTTTTTT. The full variable domain, rest sourced from reference TRBV13 and TRBJ1-4, is AAGVIQSPRHLIKEKRETATLKCYPIPRHDTVYWYQQGPGQDPQFLISFYEKMQSDKGSIPDRFSAQQFSDYHSELNMSSLELGDSALYFCASSLRGRIGEKLFFGSGTQLSVL.

This clonotype was detected only a few times. The V call is TRBV7-8, the J call TRBJ1-5, with D possibly matching TRBD1 (5 bases). CDR1 and CDR2 (germline): SGHVS, FQNEAQ. This CDR3 is built from 17 residues. V dropped 5 bases and J dropped 6 bases, with 23 bases sitting between them. CDR3 sequence reads: CASSKGPRGGIGQPQHF. The CDR3, as DNA: TGTGCCAGCAGCAAGGGGCCCCGGGGGGGAATTGGTCAGCCCCAGCATTTT. The variable domain in full, completed from reference TRBV7-8 and TRBJ1-5, reads GAGVSQSPRYKVAKRGQDVALRCDPISGHVSLFWYQQALGQGPEFLTYFQNEAQLDKSGLPSDRFFAERPEGSVSTLKIQRTQQEDSAVYLCASSKGPRGGIGQPQHFGDGTRLSIL.

This clonotype was picked up many times. V is TRBV3-1 and J is TRBJ2-5; a weak D match, TRBD2 (6 bases). V lost 6 bases to trimming and J lost 4 bases, with 6 bases between them. CDR3 length: 11 residues. The germline CDR1 and CDR2 sequences are LGHDT and YNNKEL (reference sequence). CDR3 sequence (DNA): TGTGCCAGCAGAGCGGGAGAGACCCAGTACTTC. This translates into CASRAGETQYF.

The chain combines TRBV12-3 or TRBV12-4 with TRBJ2-7; 16 bases agree with TRBD2. The length of the CDR3 is 19 residues. With 10 bases clipped from V and 3 bases from J, the junction kept 18 bases outside the gene matches. The CDR3 loop reads CAICLAPGLAGGKLYEQYF. CDR3 nucleotide sequence: TGTGCCATCTGTTTAGCCCCGGGACTAGCGGGGGGGAAACTCTACGAGCAGTACTTC.

The table lists this clonotype with many counts. The V gene is TRBV28, the J gene TRBJ2-5; perhaps TRBD1 as D (6 bases). The CDR3 spans 13 residues. Looked up from germline, CDR1 is MDHEN and CDR2 is SYDVKM. V was shortened by 3 bases and J by 4 bases, with 9 bases between the two germline ends. The CDR3: CASSFRGRETQYF. The CDR3 region has the DNA TGTGCCAGCAGTTTCAGGGGTCGAGAGACCCAGTACTTC.

This clonotype was observed many times. The junction departs from the called germline gene at one end, perhaps through a read error. The rearrangement joins TRBV28 to TRBJ1-2, with D perhaps matching TRBD1 (5 bases). The germline gives CDR1 MDHEN, CDR2 SYDVKM. The CDR3 is made up of 11 amino acids. CDR3 sequence: CASSPATEKRF. In DNA, the CDR3 is TGTGCCAGCTCCCCCGCGACAGAGAAGCGCTTC.

The table lists this clonotype with many counts. The chain links TRBV7-2 to TRBJ2-5; D may be TRBD1 (7 bases). Germline V CDR1 and CDR2: SGHTA, FQGNSA. Trimming took 3 bases from V and 4 from J, leaving 15 bases between them. The length of the CDR3 is 15 residues. The CDR3 sequence: CASSLGDREAETQYF. In DNA form, the CDR3 reads TGTGCCAGCAGCTTGGGCGACAGGGAGGCAGAGACCCAGTACTTC.

This clonotype has ten or more counts. The rearrangement uses TRBV28 and TRBJ2-3; D perhaps matches TRBD1 (5 bases). CDR3 length: 16 residues. Germline V gene lookup returns CDR1 MDHEN and CDR2 SYDVKM. Trimming cost V 1 base and J 5 bases, with 16 bases left between them. CDR3 residues: CASSLSPALGVDTQYF. CDR3 in DNA: TGTGCCAGCAGTTTATCGCCCGCCCTAGGGGTAGATACGCAGTATTTT.

This clonotype was recorded at least ten times. The chain is built from TRBV12-3 or TRBV12-4 and TRBJ2-7; D not resolved. The CDR3 runs 14 residues. The germline V and J ends were trimmed by 3 bases and 0 bases, with 9 bases remaining between them. CDR3 coding DNA: TGTGCCAGCAGTTTCGGCCCGAGCTCCTACGAGCAGTACTTC. This codes for CASSFGPSSYEQYF.